This TCR beta chain emerged from a study of blood T cell repertoires in COVID-19. Methods used by the authors: Reference gene primers were amplified, and this amplification served to estimate nucleated cell counts. Data came from immunoSEQ multiplex PCR; TCRdb stores just in-frame clones and leaves some out. For V, J and clone size, that table is used; D and trimming come from the DNA. The repertoire holds approximately 140,000 clones, with 87% as singletons. As concerns this clone: Other nucleotide sequences in the sample specify the same CDR3.

Sequenced sample: peripheral blood. The TCR comes from a man at least 80 years old with acute or convalescent COVID-19.

The CDR3 DNA follows: TGCGCCAGCAGCTCACGGACAGGGAACACTGAAGCTTTCTTT. Residues: CASSSRTGNTEAFF. V gene TRBV5-1 combines with J gene TRBJ1-1, with 7 bases aligning to TRBD1. V trimming: 3 bases; J trimming: 1 base; junction bases outside the gene matches: 3. The CDR3 is 14 residues long. Germline V gene sequence: CDR1 SGHRS, CDR2 YFSETQ. Using reference TRBV5-1 and TRBJ1-1 for the parts outside the CDR3, the full variable domain is KAGVTQTPRYLIKTRGQQVTLSCSPISGHRSVSWYQQTPGQGLQFLFEYFSETQRNKGNFPGRFSGRQFSNSRSEMNVSTLELGDSALYLCASSSRTGNTEAFFGQGTRLTVV.